The present entry profiles one T cell receptor beta chain with its context. This sample is part of a study of cytomegalovirus exposure and HLA in healthy donors. In germline, CDR1 is SGHDT, CDR2 YYEEEE. The V end was cut by 5 bases, the J end by 1 base, with 9 bases between. This CDR3 contains 13 residues. A multiplex PCR was run with 60 Vbeta primers and 13 Jbeta primers. Data came from immunoSEQ multiplex PCR; TCRdb stores just in-frame clones and leaves some out. This table has some 70,000 clones, approximately 80% appearing once. Material for sequencing was PBMCs. J is TRBJ1-2 and V is TRBV5-6; D is uncertain. This TCR was sampled from a young man in good health and CMV-seronegative. Here the CDR3 reads CASRGRGNYGYTF. The CDR3 coding sequence is TGTGCCAGCAGGGGCCGGGGTAACTATGGCTACACCTTC.